This T cell receptor (beta chain) is from a study of Graves' ophthalmopathy and Graves' hyperthyroidism. Amplifying from RNA transcripts, the study obtained TCR beta CDR3 regions. Second-round multiplex PCR came after a first-round RT-PCR that employed HTBI primers. TCRdb re-called the multiplex PCR reads with MiXCR, one entry per CDR3 protein. Here the sample spans hundreds of thousands of distinct CDR3 sequences, 20% to 25% being singletons. This clonotype was found many times. Its antigen remains unidentified. No progression to ophthalmopathy over 18 months defined stable hyperthyroidism. Newly diagnosed, the hyperthyroidism patients had under 2 months' duration and were aged 18 to 65. Uncontrolled infections, other autoimmune diseases, pregnancy or lactation barred patients from enrollment. Overall study results and limits: Ophthalmopathy cases were distinguished from stable hyperthyroidism by a 13-signature model, reaching around 88% sensitivity and roughly 81% specificity.

Germline V lookup: CDR1 SQVTM, CDR2 ANQGSEA. This CDR3 region has 12 residues. V lost 7 bases and J lost 0, with 9 bases in between. This chain connects TRBV29-1 to TRBJ1-1; D is possibly TRBD1 (5 bases). The sequence came from a woman aged 18-35 years with stable Graves' hyperthyroidism. Some clones in this sample may be carry-over from other donors' samples. The specimen sequenced was peripheral blood. CDR3 coding DNA: TGCAGCGCGGACAACCTGAACACTGAAGCTTTCTTT. It encodes CSADNLNTEAFF. Complete variable domain (other parts from reference TRBV29-1 and TRBJ1-1): SAVISQKPSRDICQRGTSLTIQCQVDSQVTMMFWYRQQPGQSLTLIATANQGSEATYESGFVIDKFPISRPNLTFSTLTVSNMSPEDSSIYLCSADNLNTEAFFGQGTRLTVV.